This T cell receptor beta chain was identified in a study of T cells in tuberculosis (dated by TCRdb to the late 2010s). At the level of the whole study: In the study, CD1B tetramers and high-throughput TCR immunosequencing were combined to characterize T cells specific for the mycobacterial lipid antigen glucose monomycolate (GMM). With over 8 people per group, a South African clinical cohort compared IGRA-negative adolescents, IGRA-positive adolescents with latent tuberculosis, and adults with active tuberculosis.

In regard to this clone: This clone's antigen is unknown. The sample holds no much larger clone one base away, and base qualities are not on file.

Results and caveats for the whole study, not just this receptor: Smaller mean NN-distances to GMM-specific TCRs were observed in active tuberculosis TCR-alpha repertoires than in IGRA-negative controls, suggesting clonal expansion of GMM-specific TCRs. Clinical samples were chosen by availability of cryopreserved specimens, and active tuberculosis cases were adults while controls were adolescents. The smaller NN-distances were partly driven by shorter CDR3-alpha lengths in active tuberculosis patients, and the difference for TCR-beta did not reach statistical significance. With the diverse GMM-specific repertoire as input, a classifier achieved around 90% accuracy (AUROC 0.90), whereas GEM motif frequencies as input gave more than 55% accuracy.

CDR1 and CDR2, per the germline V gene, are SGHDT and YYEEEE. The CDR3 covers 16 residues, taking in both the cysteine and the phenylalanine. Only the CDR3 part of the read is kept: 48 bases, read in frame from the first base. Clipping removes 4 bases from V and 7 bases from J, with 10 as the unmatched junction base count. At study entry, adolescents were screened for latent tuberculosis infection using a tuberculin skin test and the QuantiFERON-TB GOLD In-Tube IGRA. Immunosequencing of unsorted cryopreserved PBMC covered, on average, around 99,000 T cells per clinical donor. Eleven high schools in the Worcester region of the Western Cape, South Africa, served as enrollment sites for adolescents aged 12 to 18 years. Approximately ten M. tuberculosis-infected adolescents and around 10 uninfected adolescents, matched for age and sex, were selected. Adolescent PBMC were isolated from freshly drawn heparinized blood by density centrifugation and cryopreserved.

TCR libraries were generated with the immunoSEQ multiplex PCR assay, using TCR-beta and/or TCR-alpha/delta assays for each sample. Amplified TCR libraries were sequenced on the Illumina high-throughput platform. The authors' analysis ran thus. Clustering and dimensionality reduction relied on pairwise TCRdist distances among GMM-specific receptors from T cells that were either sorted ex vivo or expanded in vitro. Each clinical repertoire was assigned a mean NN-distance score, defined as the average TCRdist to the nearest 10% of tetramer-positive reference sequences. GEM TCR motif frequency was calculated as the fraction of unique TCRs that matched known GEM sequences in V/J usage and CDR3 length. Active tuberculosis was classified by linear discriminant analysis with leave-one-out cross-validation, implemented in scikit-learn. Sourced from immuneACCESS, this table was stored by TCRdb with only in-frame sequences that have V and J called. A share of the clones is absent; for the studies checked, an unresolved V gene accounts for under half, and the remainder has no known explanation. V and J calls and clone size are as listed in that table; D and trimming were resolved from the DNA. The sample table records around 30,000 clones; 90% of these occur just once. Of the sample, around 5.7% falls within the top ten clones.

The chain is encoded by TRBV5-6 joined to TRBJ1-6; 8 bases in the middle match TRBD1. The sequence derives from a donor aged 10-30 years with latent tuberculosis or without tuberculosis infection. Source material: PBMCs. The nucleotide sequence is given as TGTGCCAGCAGCAAATCAGGGGGCGCTCAGAATTCACCCCTCCACTTT. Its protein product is CASSKSGGAQNSPLHF. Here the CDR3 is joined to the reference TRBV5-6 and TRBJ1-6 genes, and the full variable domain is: DAGVTQSPTHLIKTRGQQVTLRCSPKSGHDTVSWYQQALGQGPQFIFQYYEEEERQRGNFPDRFSGHQFPNYSSELNVNALLLGDSALYLCASSKSGGAQNSPLHFGNGTRLTVT.